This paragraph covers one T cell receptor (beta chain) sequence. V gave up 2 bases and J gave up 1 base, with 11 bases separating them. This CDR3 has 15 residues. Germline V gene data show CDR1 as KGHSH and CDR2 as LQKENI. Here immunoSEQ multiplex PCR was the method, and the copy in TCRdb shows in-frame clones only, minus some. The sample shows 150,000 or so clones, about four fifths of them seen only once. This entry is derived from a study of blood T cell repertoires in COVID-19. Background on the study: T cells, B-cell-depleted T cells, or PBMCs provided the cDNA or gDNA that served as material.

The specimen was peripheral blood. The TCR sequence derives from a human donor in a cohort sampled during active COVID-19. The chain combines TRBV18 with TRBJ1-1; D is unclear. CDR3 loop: CASSPLYGENTEAFF. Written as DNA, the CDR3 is TGTGCCAGCTCACCATTGTACGGGGAGAACACTGAAGCTTTCTTT. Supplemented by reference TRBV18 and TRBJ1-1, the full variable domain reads NAGVMQNPRHLVRRRGQEARLRCSPMKGHSHVYWYRQLPEEGLKFMVYLQKENIIDESGMPKERFSAEFPKEGPSILRIQQVVRGDSAAYFCASSPLYGENTEAFFGQGTRLTVV.